This T cell receptor (beta chain) appears in the sequencing data of a study of regulatory T cells in long-lasting Graves disease. HTBI primers from iRepertoire and Arm-PCR of CDR3 regions yielded the TCR beta libraries. TCRdb redid the calling of the multiplex PCR reads with MiXCR, one entry per CDR3 protein. The sample contains under 450,000 distinct CDR3 sequences, more than 20% of which appear only once. Time point specified: persistent/refractory GD, antithyroid drugs over 5 years with positive TRAb. PBMCs were the source of the RNA used for TCR sequencing. From each patient, about 8.1 milliliters of peripheral blood was drawn and collected into an EDTA anticoagulant tube. The CDR3 covers 14 residues. After removal of 7 bases from V and 4 bases from J, the junction contained 5 bases not matched to a gene. CDR1 SNHLY and CDR2 FYNNEI come from the germline V gene.

This TCR derives from a woman aged 40 to 50 with Graves disease. This rearrangement joins TRBV2 to TRBJ2-2, with 8 bases identical to TRBD2. Material: peripheral blood mononuclear cells (PBMCs), obtained when the disease was refractory, from a patient treated with antithyroid drugs. The DNA of the CDR3 is TGTGCCAGCACCTCCGGGACTAGCACCGGGGAGCTGTTTTTT. Translation: CASTSGTSTGELFF.